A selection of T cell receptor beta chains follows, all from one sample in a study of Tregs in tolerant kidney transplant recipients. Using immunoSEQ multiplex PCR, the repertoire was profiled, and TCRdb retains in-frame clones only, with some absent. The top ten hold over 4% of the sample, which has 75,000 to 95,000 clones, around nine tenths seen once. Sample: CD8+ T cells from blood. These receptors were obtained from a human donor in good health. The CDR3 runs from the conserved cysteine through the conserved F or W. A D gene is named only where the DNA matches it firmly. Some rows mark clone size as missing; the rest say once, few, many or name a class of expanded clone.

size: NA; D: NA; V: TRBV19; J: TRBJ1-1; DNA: TGTGCCAGTAGTCTACAGGGTTTGAACACTGAAGCTTTCTTT; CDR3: CASSLQGLNTEAFF
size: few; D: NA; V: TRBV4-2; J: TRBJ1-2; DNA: TGTGCCAGCAGCCAAGTGCTTCAGGGACCCTATGGCTACACCTTC; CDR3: CASSQVLQGPYGYTF
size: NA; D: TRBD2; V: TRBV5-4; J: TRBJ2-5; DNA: TGTGCCAGCAGCTTGGAGTTGGGTAGCGGGACCCAAGAGACCCAGTACTTC; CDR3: CASSLELGSGTQETQYF
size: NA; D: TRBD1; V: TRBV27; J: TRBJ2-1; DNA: TGTGCCAGCAGTTCCCGACAGGGGTACAATGAGCAGTTCTTC; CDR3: CASSSRQGYNEQFF
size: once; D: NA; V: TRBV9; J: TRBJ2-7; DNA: TGTGCCAGCAGCGCGGACTATTCCGAGCAGTACTTC; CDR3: CASSADYSEQYF
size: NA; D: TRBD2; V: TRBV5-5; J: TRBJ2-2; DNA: TGTGCCAGCAGCTTGAGGCGGGAGGGCGGCACCGGGGAGCTGTTTTTT; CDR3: CASSLRREGGTGELFF
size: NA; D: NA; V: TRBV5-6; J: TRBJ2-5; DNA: TGTGCCAGCAGCAGGATCAGGGTAAGGGAGACCCAGTACTTC; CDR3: CASSRIRVRETQYF
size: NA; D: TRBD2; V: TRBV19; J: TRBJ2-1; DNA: TGTGCCAGTAGTATTGGCGTCGTTCGCGGGAGGAGCTCCTACAATGAGCAGTTCTTC; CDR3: CASSIGVVRGRSSYNEQFF
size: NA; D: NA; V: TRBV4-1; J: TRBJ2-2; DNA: TGCGCCACGGGGACTTGGGTGGGCGGGGAGCTGTTTTTT; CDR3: CATGTWVGGELFF
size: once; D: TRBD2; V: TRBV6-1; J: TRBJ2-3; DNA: TGTGCCAGCAGTGACCTGACTAGCGGGATCACAGATACGCAGTATTTT; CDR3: CASSDLTSGITDTQYF
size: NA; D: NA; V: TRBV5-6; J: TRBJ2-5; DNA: TGTGCCAGCAGCAAGGGGTTTCGAGAGACCCAGTACTTC; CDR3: CASSKGFRETQYF
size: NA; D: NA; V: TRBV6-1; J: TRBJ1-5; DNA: TGTGCCAGCAGTGAAGTCGGGGCCCGGGCTAATCAGCCCCAGCATTTT; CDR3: CASSEVGARANQPQHF
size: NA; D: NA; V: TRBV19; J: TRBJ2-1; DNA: TGTGCCAGTAGTATTGCAGGGCGCCGAGCCGATGAGCAGTTCTTC; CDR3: CASSIAGRRADEQFF
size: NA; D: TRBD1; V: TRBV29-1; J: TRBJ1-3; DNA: TGCAGCGAGACCGGACAGGGCACTGGAAACACCATATATTTT; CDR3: CSETGQGTGNTIYF
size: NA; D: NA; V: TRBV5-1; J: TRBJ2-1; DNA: TGCGCCAGCAGCTTGTCGACCCAGTCCTCCTACAATGAGCAGTTCTTC; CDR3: CASSLSTQSSYNEQFF
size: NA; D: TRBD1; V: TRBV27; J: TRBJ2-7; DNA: TGTGCCAGCAGCCTAGGACAGGGCGGGTACGAGCAGTACTTC; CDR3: CASSLGQGGYEQYF
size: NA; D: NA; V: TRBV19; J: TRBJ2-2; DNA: TGTGCCAGTAGTATTGACGGCAGTTACACCGGGGAGCTGTTTTTT; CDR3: CASSIDGSYTGELFF
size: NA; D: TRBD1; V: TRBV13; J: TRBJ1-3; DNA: TGTGCCAGCCGACAGGGCGCGGGAAACACCATATATTTT; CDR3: CASRQGAGNTIYF
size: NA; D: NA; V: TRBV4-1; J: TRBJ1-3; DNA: TGCGCCAGCAGCCACATTAACACGAACTCTGGAAACACCATATATTTT; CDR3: CASSHINTNSGNTIYF
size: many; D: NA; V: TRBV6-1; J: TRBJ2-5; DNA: TGTGCCAGCAGTGAAGGGGCGGAGTGGGGAGAGTACTTC; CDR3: CASSEGAEWGEYF
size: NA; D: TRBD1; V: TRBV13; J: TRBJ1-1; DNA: TGTGCCAGCAGACCCAGGGGGGGCTTGAACACTGAAGCTTTCTTT; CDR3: CASRPRGGLNTEAFF
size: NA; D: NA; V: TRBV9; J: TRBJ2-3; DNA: TGTGCCAGCAGCGTAGGCGGGAATACGCAGTATTTT; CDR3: CASSVGGNTQYF
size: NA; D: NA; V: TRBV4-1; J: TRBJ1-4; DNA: TGCGCCAGCAGCCAAGAAACTGGGACCTGGACAAGGGAAAAACTGTTTTTT; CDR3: CASSQETGTWTREKLFF
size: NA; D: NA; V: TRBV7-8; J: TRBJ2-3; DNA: TGTGCCAGCAGCTTGGAGTACACAGATACGCAGTATTTT; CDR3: CASSLEYTDTQYF
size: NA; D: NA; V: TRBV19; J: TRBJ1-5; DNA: TGTGCCAGTACGTACACCCGGTTCTGGTCCAATCAGCCCCAGCATTTT; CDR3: CASTYTRFWSNQPQHF
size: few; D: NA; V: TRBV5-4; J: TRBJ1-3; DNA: TGTGCCAGCAGCACAACAGGGTTCTCTGGAAACACCATATATTTT; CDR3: CASSTTGFSGNTIYF
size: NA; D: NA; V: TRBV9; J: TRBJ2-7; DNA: TGTGCCAGCAGCGTAGGAGGATACGACGGCGAGCAGTACTTC; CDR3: CASSVGGYDGEQYF
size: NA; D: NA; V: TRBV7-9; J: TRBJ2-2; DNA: TGTGCCAGCAGCTTAGCGGGGGGCGGGGAGCTGTTTTTT; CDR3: CASSLAGGGELFF
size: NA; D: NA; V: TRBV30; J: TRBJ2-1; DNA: TGTGCCTGGAGTCGGTCTTACAATGAGCAGTTCTTC; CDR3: CAWSRSYNEQFF
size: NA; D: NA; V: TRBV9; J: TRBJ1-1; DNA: TGTGCCAGCAGCGCAGGAGGCACTGAAGCTTTCTTT; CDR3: CASSAGGTEAFF
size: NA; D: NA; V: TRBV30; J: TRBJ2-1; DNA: TGTGCCTGGAATCCTCGGGACTTTGGCGTAATGAAGCAGTTCTTC; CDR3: CAWNPRDFGVMKQFF
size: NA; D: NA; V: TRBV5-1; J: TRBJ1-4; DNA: TGCGCCAGCAGCTTGGAAGGGGTCACTCATGAAAAACTGTTTTTT; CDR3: CASSLEGVTHEKLFF
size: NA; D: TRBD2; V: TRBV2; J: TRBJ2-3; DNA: TGTGCCAGCAGTGAGATAGCGGGAGTCGATACGCAGTATTTT; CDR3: CASSEIAGVDTQYF
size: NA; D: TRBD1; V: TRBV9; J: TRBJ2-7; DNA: TGTGCCAGCAGCCCGTGGACAGGGAACTACGAGCAGTACTTC; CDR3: CASSPWTGNYEQYF
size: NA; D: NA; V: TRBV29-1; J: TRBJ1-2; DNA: TGCAGCGTTGCGGTGAGGCTTGGCTACACCTTC; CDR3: CSVAVRLGYTF
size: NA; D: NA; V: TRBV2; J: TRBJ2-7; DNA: TGTGCCAGCTTCGGGACTCTATCCTACGAGCAGTACTTC; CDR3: CASFGTLSYEQYF
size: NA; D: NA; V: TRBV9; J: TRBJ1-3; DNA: TGTGCCAGCAGCGTTTCATTTCTCTCTGGAAACACCATATATTTT; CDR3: CASSVSFLSGNTIYF
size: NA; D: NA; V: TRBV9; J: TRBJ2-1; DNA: TGTGCCAGCAGCGTAGGAGAGGGGCGGGAGAGGGGGTACAATGAGCAGTTCTTC; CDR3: CASSVGEGRERGYNEQFF
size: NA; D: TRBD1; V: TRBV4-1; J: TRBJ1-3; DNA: TGCGCCAGCAGCAGGGACAGGGGGTTAAACACCATATATTTT; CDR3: CASSRDRGLNTIYF
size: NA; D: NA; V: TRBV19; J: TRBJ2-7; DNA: TGTGCCAGTAGCCCGGACACCTCCTACGAGCAGTACTTC; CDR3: CASSPDTSYEQYF
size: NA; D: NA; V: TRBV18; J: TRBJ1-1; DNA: TGTGCCAGCTCACCAAGGCCTGGACACTTGAACACTGAAGCTTTCTTT; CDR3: CASSPRPGHLNTEAFF
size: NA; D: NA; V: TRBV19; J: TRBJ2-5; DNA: TGTGCCAGTAGTATAGATTTGGAAGAGACCCAGTACTTC; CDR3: CASSIDLEETQYF
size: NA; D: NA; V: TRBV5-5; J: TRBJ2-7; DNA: TGTGCCAGCAACCAACAGGGACGCCTCTCCTACGAGCAGTACTTC; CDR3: CASNQQGRLSYEQYF
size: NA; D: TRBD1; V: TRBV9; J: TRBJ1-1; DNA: TGTGCCAGCAGCGTTGACAGGGCCACTGAAGCTTTCTTT; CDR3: CASSVDRATEAFF
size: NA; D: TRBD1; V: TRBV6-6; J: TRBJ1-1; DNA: TGTGCCAGCAGTCTGACAGGGGCTTTGAACACTGAAGCTTTCTTT; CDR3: CASSLTGALNTEAFF
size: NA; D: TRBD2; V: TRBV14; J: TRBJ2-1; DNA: TGTGCCAGCAGCCAAGCTGTCTGGAGGGAGGGCCTAGGCGAAGAGCAGTTCTTC; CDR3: CASSQAVWREGLGEEQFF